This T cell receptor (beta chain) is from a study of Graves' ophthalmopathy and Graves' hyperthyroidism. Findings and limits, study-wide: Thyroid clonotypes that were expanded above 0.001 frequency mostly also appeared in blood.

This clonotype was counted at least ten times. The target antigen is unknown. Using RNA transcripts, the TCR beta CDR3 regions were amplified. RT-PCR in the first round used HTBI primers; a second-round multiplex PCR followed. TCRdb re-analysed the multiplex PCR reads in MiXCR, keeping a single row per CDR3 protein. The table has some 390,000 distinct CDR3 sequences, around 20% seen once. Clinical symptoms, serum thyroxine, TRAb, thyroid ultrasound and orbital computed tomography formed the basis of diagnosis. This CDR3 is 17 amino acids long. V gave up 0 bases and J gave up 4 bases, with 19 bases separating them. Looked up from germline, CDR1 is MNHEY and CDR2 is SMNVEV (reference sequence).

The rearrangement joins TRBV27 to TRBJ2-7; maybe TRBD2 (6 bases). Source material: peripheral blood. This TCR derives from a woman aged 18-35 years with Graves' ophthalmopathy. CDR3 loop: CASSLSGGRDVTYEQYF. CDR3 DNA: TGTGCCAGCAGTTTATCCGGGGGACGGGATGTGACTTACGAGCAGTACTTC.